One and the same sample provided the 26 T cell receptor beta chains below, sequenced in a study of CD8 T cell repertoires and HIV-1 epitope variants. TCRdb keeps only in-frame clones here, not all; method: immunoSEQ multiplex PCR. The profile shows about 90,000 clones, roughly 81% of them singletons. The sample comprised uncultured baseline CD8+ T cells from peripheral blood mononuclear cells (PBMCs). These TCRs come from a male donor with HIV.

This clone was seen only a few times. The chain uses TRBV7-9 and TRBJ2-2, with D perhaps TRBD2 (6 bases). The V gene lost 5 bases and the J gene lost 4 bases, with 17 bases spanning the gap. The germline V gene has CDR1 SEHNR and CDR2 FQNEAQ (reference sequence). This CDR3 comprises 16 residues. The CDR3 coding sequence is TGTGCCAGCAGCGAACGAGGCGGGATCCTCACCGGGGAGCTGTTTTTT. Its translation is CASSERGGILTGELFF.

V and J are TRBV15 and TRBJ1-2; 8 bases are shared with TRBD1. Germline CDR1 LNHNV, CDR2 YYDKDF (reference sequence). V shed 2 bases, J shed 7 bases, and the junction held 12 bases outside the gene matches. This CDR3 region has 16 residues. The CDR3 DNA sequence: TGTGCCACCAGCAGACCACCTACAGGGGGAGGGGGTGGCTACACCTTC. Amino acid sequence: CATSRPPTGGGGGYTF.

The chain links TRBV28 to TRBJ1-5, with 8 bases that match TRBD1. Germline CDR1 and CDR2: MDHEN and SYDVKM. The CDR3 covers 16 residues. Losses at the gene ends were 4 bases for V and 4 bases for J; bases not matched to a gene: 9. The CDR3 loop is CASSSDRAGGNQPQHF. In DNA form, the CDR3 reads TGTGCCAGCAGTTCGGACAGGGCAGGAGGAAATCAGCCCCAGCATTTT. The full variable domain, with the rest looked up from reference TRBV28 and TRBJ1-5, is DVKVTQSSRYLVKRTGEKVFLECVQDMDHENMFWYRQDPGLGLRLIYFSYDVKMKEKGDIPEGYSVSREKKERFSLILESASTNQTSMYLCASSSDRAGGNQPQHFGDGTRLSIL.

The V and J genes are TRBV4-1 and TRBJ2-7; 9 bases fit TRBD1. The CDR3 extends over 17 amino acids. After removal of 0 bases from V and 5 bases from J, the junction contained 11 bases not matched to a gene. Germline V gene data show CDR1 as MGHRA and CDR2 as YSYEKL. The CDR3 DNA is TGCGCCAGCAGCCAAGATCCACAGGGGGCTCAGATGGACGAGCAGTACTTC. Translated: CASSQDPQGAQMDEQYF.

This clone was counted a few times. The V gene is TRBV6-6, the J gene TRBJ2-1; a possible D gene is TRBD1 (6 bases). Trimming removed 2 bases from V and 6 bases from J, with 14 bases in between. The CDR3 length is 15 residues. Germline assignment: CDR1 MNHNY and CDR2 SVGAGI (reference sequence). CDR3 in amino acids: CASSYSRGEGNEQFF. The CDR3, as DNA: TGTGCCAGCAGTTACAGCAGGGGCGAGGGCAATGAGCAGTTCTTC.

The chain joins TRBV18 to TRBJ2-5, with a weak D call TRBD2 (5 bases). Between the trimmed V and J ends, which lost 5 bases and 5 bases, there was a span of 15 bases. Germline V CDR1 and CDR2: KGHSH, LQKENI. The CDR3 has 14 amino acids. CDR3 in DNA: TGTGCCAGCTCAACCAACCGGGGAACGGAGACCCAGTACTTC. Amino acid sequence: CASSTNRGTETQYF.

This chain joins TRBV10-3 and TRBJ1-1; 8 bases are shared with TRBD1. Germline V gene data show CDR1 as ENHRY and CDR2 as SYGVKD. The CDR3 is 14 residues long. V dropped 8 bases and J dropped 1; count of bases not matched to a gene: 6. The CDR3 here is CAIGGQVGNTEAFF. In DNA, the CDR3 is TGTGCCATCGGGGGACAGGTGGGGAACACTGAAGCTTTCTTT.

The rearrangement joins TRBV7-9 to TRBJ2-3; D gene ambiguous. CDR3 size: 15 residues. Trimming removed 1 base at V and 6 bases at J, with 14 bases between. Germline-derived CDR1 and CDR2 are SEHNR and FQNEAQ (reference sequence). The CDR3 reads CASSLGLAVWDTQYF. As DNA, the CDR3 is TGTGCCAGCAGCTTAGGCTTAGCCGTGTGGGATACGCAGTATTTT.

The chain carries TRBV2 and TRBJ2-1; the D is unclear. In germline, CDR1 is SNHLY, CDR2 FYNNEI. This CDR3 has 15 residues. The V and J ends lost 8 bases and 2 bases respectively, with 16 bases between them. The CDR3 loop reads CASVAGRSTYNEQFF. CDR3 DNA sequence: TGTGCCAGCGTCGCTGGCAGATCTACCTACAATGAGCAGTTCTTC.

The chain is built from TRBV27 and TRBJ1-6; possible D gene TRBD1, 5 bases. CDR1 MNHEY and CDR2 SMNVEV come from the germline V gene (reference sequence). V lost 3 bases to trimming and J lost 0 bases, with 12 bases between them. The CDR3 runs to 17 residues. DNA of the CDR3: TGTGCCAGCAGTTTGGACATCCTGAGCTCCTATAATTCACCCCTCCACTTT. Its translation is CASSLDILSSYNSPLHF.

This chain joins TRBV28 and TRBJ2-6, with D maybe TRBD1 (6 bases). With 5 bases removed from V and 0 bases from J, the gap between germline ends came to 17 bases. Germline V gene sequence: CDR1 MDHEN, CDR2 SYDVKM. This CDR3 has 18 amino acids. CDR3 sequence reads: CASSPPGHHTSGANVLTF. CDR3 coding DNA: TGTGCCAGCAGTCCTCCGGGACACCATACCTCTGGGGCCAACGTCCTGACTTTC.

The V and J genes are TRBV5-1 and TRBJ1-1; 8 positions agree with TRBD1. Germline trimming cut 4 bases from V and 1 base from J; bases unmatched to any gene: 6. Germline CDR1 SGHRS, CDR2 YFSETQ. This CDR3 region has 15 residues. CDR3 protein: CASSQQGGGNTEAFF. The CDR3 DNA sequence: TGCGCCAGCAGCCAACAGGGGGGCGGGAACACTGAAGCTTTCTTT.

The chain uses TRBV7-3 and TRBJ2-3; 8 nucleotides line up with TRBD1. This CDR3 has 14 residues. Unmatched junction bases numbered 0, after V lost 3 bases and J lost 1 base. Per the germline V gene, CDR1 is SGHTA and CDR2 is FQGTGA. This CDR3 reads CASSLTGGTDTQYF. Here the CDR3 DNA reads TGTGCCAGCAGCTTGACAGGGGGCACAGATACGCAGTATTTT.

In this sample, this clone turned up a few times. V usage is TRBV15 and J usage is TRBJ2-7, with 7 bases lining up with TRBD1. V shed 1 base and J 6 bases; nucleotides not matched to a gene: 3. Per the germline V gene, CDR1 is LNHNV and CDR2 is YYDKDF (reference sequence). The CDR3 sequence is 13 residues long. The CDR3 region has the DNA TGTGCCACCAGCAGAGCTACAGGGGCCGAGCAGTACTTC. It translates to CATSRATGAEQYF.

The chain has TRBV5-5 and TRBJ1-1, with D tentatively TRBD1 (5 bases). The CDR3 sequence is 13 residues long. The ends were cut back, 3 bases at V and 3 bases at J, with 9 bases in the middle. Germline V CDR1 and CDR2: SGHKS, YYEKEE (reference sequence). The CDR3 here is CASSWQGDTEAFF. In DNA form, the CDR3 reads TGTGCCAGCAGCTGGCAGGGTGACACTGAAGCTTTCTTT.

There are a few counts of this clone. The chain couples TRBV21-1 to TRBJ1-5. TRBV21-1 is assigned pseudogene status. The CDR3 has 16 residues. The DNA for the CDR3 is TGTGCCAGCAGCAAAGAGGCATGCGGGTCCAATCAGCCCCAGCATTTT. Its translation is CASSKEACGSNQPQHF.

This chain connects TRBV5-6 to TRBJ2-7; 9 bases map to TRBD2. This CDR3 is built from 16 residues. CDR1 is SGHDT and CDR2 is YYEEEE in the germline V gene. V was pared by 0 bases and J by 3 bases, with 7 bases of the junction left unmatched. In DNA, the CDR3 is TGTGCCAGCAGCTTGGTATCGACTAGCGGAGACTACGAGCAGTACTTC. It yields the protein CASSLVSTSGDYEQYF.

V usage is TRBV29-1 and J usage is TRBJ1-1; D gene uncertain. Trimming cost V 4 bases and J 0 bases, with 12 bases left between them. This CDR3 comprises 14 residues. Germline V gene lookup returns CDR1 SQVTM and CDR2 ANQGSEA. CDR3 DNA sequence: TGCAGCGTTGGTGGAAGGACTTTGAACACTGAAGCTTTCTTT. Its translation is CSVGGRTLNTEAFF.

This clone was observed a few times. The chain joins TRBV5-1 to TRBJ2-7; D might be TRBD1 or TRBD2, each matching 5 bases. The CDR3 extends over 15 amino acids. Germline V gives CDR1 SGHRS, CDR2 YFSETQ. V shed 2 bases and J shed 1 base, with 13 bases lying between them. The CDR3 coding sequence is TGCGCCAGCAGCTTAGTGCAGGGACCGTCCTACGAGCAGTACTTC. As protein: CASSLVQGPSYEQYF.

This clone has only a few counts. The genes are TRBV6-5 and TRBJ2-2; no reliable D call. CDR1 and CDR2 from the germline V gene are MNHEY and SVGAGI. The CDR3 is 13 amino acids. The germline V and J ends were trimmed by 2 bases and 6 bases, with 7 bases remaining between them. CDR3 nucleotide sequence: TGTGCCAGCAGTTACGAGAAAGCCGGGGAGCTGTTTTTT. It codes for CASSYEKAGELFF.

This clone was observed a few times. The V gene is TRBV6-1, the J gene TRBJ1-2, with 10 bases aligning to TRBD1. The CDR3 is 13 amino acids. With 7 bases clipped from V and 5 bases from J, the junction kept 4 bases outside the gene matches. CDR1 is MNHNS and CDR2 is SASEGT in the germline V gene. The CDR3 loop is CASNRDRGYGYTF. In nucleotides, the CDR3 is TGTGCCAGCAACCGGGACAGGGGTTATGGCTACACCTTC.

As to this clone: The same CDR3 also results from other DNA sequences found in this sample. CDR3 coding DNA: TGCGCCAGCAAGACAGGGTCCTACGAGCAGTACTTC. This codes for CASKTGSYEQYF. The chain employs TRBV10-2 and TRBJ2-7; 7 bases agree with TRBD1. From germline, CDR1 is WSHSY and CDR2 SAAADI. The CDR3 totals 12 residues. V was pared by 7 bases and J by 1 base, with 1 base of the junction left unmatched.

This CDR3 reads CASSSGGTKNIQYF. The CDR3, as DNA: TGCGCCAGCAGCTCAGGGGGCACCAAAAACATTCAGTACTTC. The chain carries TRBV5-1 and TRBJ2-4, with 8 bases identical to TRBD1. The CDR3 runs 14 residues. CDR1 and CDR2 (germline): SGHRS, YFSETQ. J was trimmed by 2 bases and V by 3 bases; bases with no gene match: 1.

The chain employs TRBV19 and TRBJ2-7, with TRBD1 identical over 9 bases. Per the germline V gene, CDR1 is LNHDA and CDR2 is SQIVND (reference sequence). The CDR3 totals 15 residues. V was clipped by 2 bases and J by 2 bases; unmatched bases: 4. The CDR3 region is CASSILQGATYEQYF. Written as DNA, the CDR3 is TGTGCCAGTAGTATACTACAGGGGGCGACCTACGAGCAGTACTTC.

The chain employs TRBV2 and TRBJ2-5, with TRBD1 identical over 8 bases. J lost 4 bases, V lost 7 bases, and 11 bases had no gene match. This CDR3 has 15 residues. The germline V gene encodes CDR1 SNHLY and CDR2 FYNNEI. The CDR3 region is CASTETQTGVETQYF. Here the CDR3 DNA reads TGTGCCAGCACCGAAACCCAGACAGGGGTAGAGACCCAGTACTTC.

The rearrangement uses TRBV12-5 and TRBJ2-1, with 8 bases identical to TRBD2. After removal of 11 bases from V and 8 bases from J, the junction contained 11 bases not matched to a gene. This CDR3 region has 13 residues. Germline CDR1 reads LGHNT; CDR2 reads FRNRAP. In nucleotides, the CDR3 is TGTGCTCCTCACCCGGGGGGGGCTGATGAGCAGTTCTTC. It encodes CAPHPGGADEQFF.